The 8 T cell receptor beta chains in this list originate from one sample, sequenced in a study of CD8 T cells in Susac syndrome. cDNA came from about 0.5 to 1 ug RNA primed by random hexamers. TCRdb called the immunoSEQ multiplex PCR reads again in MiXCR, with one record for every CDR3 protein. The table includes some 200,000 distinct CDR3 sequences, over 90% detected once. Sequences were obtained from CD4+ T cells from PBMCs. The source is a human donor with multiple sclerosis.

The rearrangement uses TRBV29-1 and TRBJ2-7, with D possibly matching TRBD1 (5 bases). Germline V gene lookup returns CDR1 SQVTM and CDR2 ANQGSEA. The V end was cut by 7 bases, the J end by 3 bases, with 13 bases between. The CDR3 length is 12 residues. CDR3 residues: CSAGPGLYEQYF. CDR3 sequence (DNA): TGCAGCGCCGGGCCAGGGCTCTACGAGCAGTACTTC.

The CDR3 here is CSADYENTRDTQYF. The CDR3 region has the DNA TGCAGTGCTGATTACGAAAACACTAGGGATACGCAGTATTTT. The genes are TRBV20-1 and TRBJ2-3; perhaps TRBD2 as D (5 bases). The length of the CDR3 is 14 residues. The germline CDR1 and CDR2 sequences are DFQATT and SNEGSKA (reference sequence). The V gene lost 5 bases and the J gene lost 6 bases, with 18 bases spanning the gap.

V gene TRBV2 combines with J gene TRBJ1-5; possible D gene TRBD1, 5 bases. This CDR3 contains 17 residues. The V and J ends lost 4 bases and 5 bases respectively, with 21 bases between them. The germline V gene has CDR1 SNHLY and CDR2 FYNNEI. The DNA for the CDR3 is TGTGCCAGCAGTGGGGCAAGGGGTAGGAAGACGGATCAGCCCCAGCATTTT. Protein product: CASSGARGRKTDQPQHF.

The CDR3 here is CASSLNLAYGEQFF. The CDR3, as DNA: TGTGCCAGCAGCCTTAACTTAGCATACGGTGAGCAGTTCTTC. This chain joins TRBV12-3 or TRBV12-4 and TRBJ2-1; the D is unclear. Trimming stripped 6 bases from V and 9 bases from J, with 18 bases between. The CDR3 has 14 residues.

This chain joins TRBV12-5 and TRBJ2-1; tentative D call: TRBD1 (5 bases). This CDR3 has 14 amino acids. Germline CDR1 LGHNT, CDR2 FRNRAP. V lost 6 bases and J lost 3, with 12 bases in between. The CDR3 sequence: CASGPRQYYNEQFF. In DNA, the CDR3 is TGTGCTAGTGGCCCCAGACAGTACTACAATGAGCAGTTCTTC.

The CDR3 nucleotides are TGTGCCAGCTCCACCGAGGGACAGGGGGGCCGTGGCTACACCTTC. Translated: CASSTEGQGGRGYTF. The chain links TRBV18 to TRBJ1-2, with 11 bases lining up with TRBD1. This CDR3 has 15 residues. J lost 7 bases, V lost 6 bases, and 10 bases had no gene match. CDR1 and CDR2 from the germline V gene are KGHSH and LQKENI. The whole variable domain, filled in from reference TRBV18 and TRBJ1-2, reads NAGVMQNPRHLVRRRGQEARLRCSPMKGHSHVYWYRQLPEEGLKFMVYLQKENIIDESGMPKERFSAEFPKEGPSILRIQQVVRGDSAAYFCASSTEGQGGRGYTFGSGTRLTVV.

The V and J genes are TRBV30 and TRBJ1-5; D unresolved. The CDR3 has 15 residues. The germline gives CDR1 GTSNPN, CDR2 SVGIG (reference sequence). The V end was cut by 2 bases, the J end by 5 bases, with 16 bases between. Here the CDR3 reads CAWSYGSSGYQPQHF. The CDR3 DNA follows: TGTGCCTGGAGTTATGGCTCCAGCGGATATCAGCCCCAGCATTTT. Based on the CDR3 plus reference TRBV30 and TRBJ1-5, the full variable domain is SQTIHQWPATLVQPVGSPLSLECTVEGTSNPNLYWYRQAAGRGLQLLFYSVGIGQISSEVPQNLSASRPQDRQFILSSKKLLLSDSGFYLCAWSYGSSGYQPQHFGDGTRLSIL.

This chain links TRBV5-4 with TRBJ2-5; TRBD1 is a possible D gene (5 bases). The ends were cut back, 0 bases at V and 1 base at J, with 7 bases in the middle. The CDR3 sequence is 14 residues long. Per germline, CDR1 SGHNT and CDR2 YYREEE (reference sequence). This CDR3 reads CASSLGQIQETQYF. CDR3 nucleotide sequence: TGTGCCAGCAGCTTGGGACAGATCCAAGAGACCCAGTACTTC.